The T cell receptor beta chain under discussion was sequenced for a study of a mutant IDH1 vaccine in newly diagnosed glioma. Study in general: The start of vaccination came 4-6 weeks after radiotherapy alone, or with temozolomide cycles. Previous treatment comprised radiotherapy, temozolomide, or both, mostly both.

Time point meaning: week 11, during vaccination. All doses held 300 ug of mutant IDH1 20-mer peptide, with topical imiquimod. Donors had new WHO grade 3 or 4 IDH1-mutant, ATRX-lost astrocytomas. As for this clone: As yet, its antigen is unknown.

Method: immunoSEQ multiplex PCR; TCRdb's copy keeps in-frame clones and lacks some. The repertoire has about 36,000 clones, 80% of them found once; the top ten carry around 16%. The length of the CDR3 is 13 residues. Trimming left V 5 bases short and J 2 bases short, with 13 bases between. CDR1 and CDR2 from the germline V gene are GTSNPN and SVGIG (reference sequence). Sequenced here: peripheral blood mononuclear cells (PBMCs), sampled from a glioma patient whose treatment included an IDH1 peptide vaccine. The chain uses TRBV30 and TRBJ2-7, with D perhaps TRBD1 (6 bases). This receptor was identified in a woman in her twenties or thirties with glioma. Some clones in this sample may be carry-over from other donors' samples. The CDR3 DNA follows: TGTGCCTGGTCCCACAGGGCCGCCTACGAGCAGTACTTC. It yields the protein CAWSHRAAYEQYF.